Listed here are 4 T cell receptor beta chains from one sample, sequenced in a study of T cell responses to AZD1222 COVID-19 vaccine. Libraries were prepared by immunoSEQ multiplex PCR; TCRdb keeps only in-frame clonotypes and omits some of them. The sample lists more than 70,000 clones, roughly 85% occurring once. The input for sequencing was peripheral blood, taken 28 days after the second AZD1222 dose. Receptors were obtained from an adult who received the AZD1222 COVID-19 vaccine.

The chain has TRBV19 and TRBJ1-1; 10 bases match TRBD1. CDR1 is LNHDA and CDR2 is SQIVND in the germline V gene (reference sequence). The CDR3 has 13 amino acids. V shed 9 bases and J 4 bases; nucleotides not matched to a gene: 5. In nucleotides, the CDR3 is TGTGCCAGCTTAGGACAGGGGGGCACTGAAGCTTTCTTT. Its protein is CASLGQGGTEAFF. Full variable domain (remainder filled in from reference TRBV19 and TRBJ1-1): DGGITQSPKYLFRKEGQNVTLSCEQNLNHDAMYWYRQDPGQGLRLIYYSQIVNDFQKGDIAEGYSVSREKKESFPLTVTSAQKNPTAFYLCASLGQGGTEAFFGQGTRLTVV.

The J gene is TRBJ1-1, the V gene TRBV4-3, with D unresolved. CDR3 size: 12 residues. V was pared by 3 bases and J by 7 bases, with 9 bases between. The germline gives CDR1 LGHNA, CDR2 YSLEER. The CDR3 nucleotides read TGCGCCAGCAGCCACCAGGAGGGTGAAGCTTTCTTT. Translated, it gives CASSHQEGEAFF.

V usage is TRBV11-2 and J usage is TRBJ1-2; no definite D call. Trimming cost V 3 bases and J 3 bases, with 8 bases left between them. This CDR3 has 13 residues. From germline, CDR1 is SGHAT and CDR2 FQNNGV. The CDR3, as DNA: TGTGCCAGCAGCTTTTCAATGGACTATGGCTACACCTTC. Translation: CASSFSMDYGYTF.

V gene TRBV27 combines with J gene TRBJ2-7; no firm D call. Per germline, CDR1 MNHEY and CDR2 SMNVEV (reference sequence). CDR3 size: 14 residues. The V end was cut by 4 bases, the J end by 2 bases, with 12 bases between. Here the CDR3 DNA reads TGTGCCAGCAGTTCGGTGACCGTACCCTACGAGCAGTACTTC. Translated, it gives CASSSVTVPYEQYF.